This section outlines one TCR beta chain sequence together with its context. What it binds is not known. The sample belongs to a study of shared clonotypes between healthy human individuals. Only Caucasian adults living in Nashville, Tennessee served as donors. In the sorted-subset replicate PCRs, around 0.2 ug DNA, 25,000 to 30,000 T cell genomes, was used. Original handling: ImmunoSEQ output lacked quality scores and full-length reads, limiting matched filtering. TCRdb's copy holds only in-frame clones and misses some; the assay was immunoSEQ multiplex PCR. Clone size and the V and J calls come from that table; the DNA yielded D and trimming. The sample includes around 720,000 clones, roughly 73% of them seen just once. Study-wide findings and caveats: Relative to their counterparts shared across all four donors, non-shared clonotypes exhibited diminished generation probabilities.

Germline loops: CDR1 LNHDA, CDR2 SQIVND (reference sequence). The CDR3 runs to 17 residues. The junction had 10 bases not matched to a gene; V was cut back by 3 bases and J by 1 base. Sequencing used memory CD4+ T cells sorted from blood. Subset described: CD45RA-negative fraction. The chain uses TRBV19 and TRBJ2-7; TRBD1 matches at 9 bases. The receptor's source is a woman aged 25 to 39 in good health. CDR3 amino acids: CASSISGTGKGSYEQYF. The CDR3 coding sequence is TGTGCCAGTAGTATTTCCGGGACAGGGAAAGGGTCCTACGAGCAGTACTTC.